The clone carrying this T cell receptor beta chain was seen a handful of times. Its target is unknown. The source of the sample is a study of human T cells and chemical hapten exposure. At the level of the study: Small pooled library volume differences mainly caused per-sample TCR yield variation. Notes on the study in general: Those TCRs sitting above 1 in 1000 frequency stayed the same with DPC sensitization.

Unique molecular identifiers were attached to individual cDNA molecules during library preparation. In the source study's methods: Individual samples carried between about 23,224 and 750,000 TCRs, with 95,638 as the median. Each CDR3 protein gets one entry after TCRdb re-called the RACE reads with MiXCR. TCRdb's processing, not the authors' own work, is the source of the V and J calls. The sample has more than 75,000 distinct CDR3 sequences; under 10% are singletons. Indicated time point: healthy volunteer bleed at 6 weeks. Total RNA came from unfractionated whole blood. The CDR3 length is 13 residues. The V gene lost 2 bases and the J gene lost 4 bases, with 8 bases spanning the gap. Looked up from germline, CDR1 is KGHDR and CDR2 is SFDVKD.

The chain couples TRBV24-1 to TRBJ2-7; possibly TRBD1 for D (6 bases). This clonotype was obtained from a male donor in good health. Some clones in this sample may be carry-over from other donors' samples. Material for sequencing was whole blood. The CDR3: CATSDSRGYEQYF. For the CDR3, the DNA is TGTGCCACCAGTGATTCCAGGGGTTACGAGCAGTACTTC.